A single T cell receptor (beta chain) is shown here with its context. Authors' data handling: Reference gene primer amplification gave estimated nucleated cell counts. This table comes from immunoSEQ multiplex PCR, and its TCRdb copy is limited to in-frame clones, with some not included. V and J calls and clone size are as listed in that table; D and trimming were resolved from the DNA. Of 300,000 to 450,000 clones in the sample, about 89% were seen once. The sample comes from a study of blood T cell repertoires in COVID-19. Germline CDR1 and CDR2: SGHDT and YYEEEE. After removal of 6 bases from V and 5 bases from J, the junction contained 10 bases not matched to a gene. There are 14 residues in the CDR3.

The chain is built from TRBV5-6 and TRBJ2-5; TRBD1 aligns across 7 bases. Sequenced material: peripheral blood. This clonotype was obtained from a woman aged 30 to 39 with COVID-19, enrolled during active disease. The CDR3 loop is CASTPLRGGETQYF. The CDR3 DNA reads TGTGCCAGCACCCCTCTACGAGGGGGCGAGACCCAGTACTTC.